These T cell receptor beta chains were read from a single sample in a study of T cell responses to AZD1222 COVID-19 vaccine. Method: immunoSEQ multiplex PCR; TCRdb's copy keeps in-frame clones and lacks some. The sample carries about 110,000 clones, approximately 86% recorded once. This specimen consisted of peripheral blood, obtained on day 0 of AZD1222 vaccination. These receptors all stem from an adult in good health. CDR3s include the opening cysteine and the closing phenylalanine or tryptophan. The order of the fields is V gene, D gene, CDR3 protein. A D gene is named only where the DNA matches it firmly.

TRBV5-6,-,CASSPGDTEAFF
TRBV14,-,CASSQAGTVTYGYTF
TRBV7-2,TRBD1,CASSIDRDRGQTFF
TRBV27,TRBD2,CASNNSGPEAGELFF
TRBV19,TRBD1,CATRDRTTNEQFF
TRBV7-9,TRBD2,CASSLSLAGQETQYF
TRBV28,TRBD1,CASTHRDRGKRSNQPQHF
TRBV30,TRBD2,CAWRMLAGGHFNEQFF
TRBV20-1,-,CSARGVGYTF
TRBV29-1,TRBD1,CSTRDRGHEQFF
TRBV5-1,TRBD2,CASRPGGSSYEQYF
TRBV19,-,CASTYRDRQPQHF
TRBV2,TRBD2,CASLAGGDNEQFF
TRBV2,-,CASSELTNTGELFF
TRBV23-1,-,CATLLVLSEQYF
TRBV27,TRBD2,CATERGYEQYF
TRBV24-1,TRBD1,CATSDFGRGGPDEQFF
TRBV7-8,-,CASSPLQGDTQYF
TRBV3-1/TRBV3-2,-,CASSQDSGSGAEAFF
TRBV28,-,CASSRGGAVGYEQYF
TRBV6-2/TRBV6-3,TRBD2,CASSYPRGVLSGGSTDTQYF
TRBV28,-,CASSHRRIDGLQETQYF
TRBV5-1,-,CASSLQGPETQYF
TRBV7-2,-,CASSLESGTQYF
TRBV12-5,-,CASGLTPPRQVSEQFF
TRBV28,-,CASSSYRYTEAFF
TRBV6-2/TRBV6-3,-,CASNPGYTEQYF
TRBV6-5,-,CASSSPRGDGYTF
TRBV6-1,-,CASSESGRLSIGYTF
TRBV28,-,CASSFSGTQETQYF
TRBV7-9,-,CASSSSGGGYTF
TRBV3-1/TRBV3-2,-,CASSHENSPLHF
TRBV6-6,-,CASSNGQPDQPQHF
TRBV7-2,TRBD1,CASSLSGGWANNEQFF
TRBV5-1,TRBD1,CASSRGQGSYEQYF
TRBV14,-,CASSQTGRGLNTEAFF
TRBV7-2,TRBD2,CASSPPGSGGQYF
TRBV29-1,-,CSVAADLYEQYF
TRBV4-3,-,CASSQEWRTGAQGYTF
TRBV2,-,CAGGGAWTEAFF
TRBV29-1,TRBD1,CSDSRQGARDTQYF
TRBV25-1,-,CASENTGGGNTIYF
TRBV2,-,CASSEWGSFNEKLFF
TRBV14,TRBD1,CASSQGTGTGQFF
TRBV6-5,-,CASSYGWNTEAFF
TRBV3-1/TRBV3-2,TRBD1,CASSLGQGRRTSDQPQHF
TRBV5-1,-,CASSLGAEGEQYF